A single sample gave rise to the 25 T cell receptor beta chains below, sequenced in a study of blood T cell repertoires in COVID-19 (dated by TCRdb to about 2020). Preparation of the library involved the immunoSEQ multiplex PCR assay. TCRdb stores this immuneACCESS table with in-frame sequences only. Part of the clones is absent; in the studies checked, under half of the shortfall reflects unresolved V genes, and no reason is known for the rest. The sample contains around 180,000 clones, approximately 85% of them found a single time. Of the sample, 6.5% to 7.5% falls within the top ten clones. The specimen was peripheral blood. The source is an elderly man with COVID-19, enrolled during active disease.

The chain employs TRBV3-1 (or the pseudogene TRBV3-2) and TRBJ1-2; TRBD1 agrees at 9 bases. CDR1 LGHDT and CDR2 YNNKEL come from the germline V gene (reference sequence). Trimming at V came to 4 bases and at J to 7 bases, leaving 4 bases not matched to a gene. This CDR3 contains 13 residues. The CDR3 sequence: CASSPLTGGGYTF. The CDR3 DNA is TGTGCCAGCAGCCCCCTGACAGGGGGTGGCTACACCTTC.

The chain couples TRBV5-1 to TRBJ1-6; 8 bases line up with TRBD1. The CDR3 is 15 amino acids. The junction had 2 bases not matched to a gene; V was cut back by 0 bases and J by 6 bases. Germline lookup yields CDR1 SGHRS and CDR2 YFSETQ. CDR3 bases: TGCGCCAGCAGCTTGGCAGGGGGCTTTAATTCACCCCTCCACTTT. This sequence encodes CASSLAGGFNSPLHF. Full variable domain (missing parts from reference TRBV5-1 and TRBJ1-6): KAGVTQTPRYLIKTRGQQVTLSCSPISGHRSVSWYQQTPGQGLQFLFEYFSETQRNKGNFPGRFSGRQFSNSRSEMNVSTLELGDSALYLCASSLAGGFNSPLHFGNGTRLTVT.

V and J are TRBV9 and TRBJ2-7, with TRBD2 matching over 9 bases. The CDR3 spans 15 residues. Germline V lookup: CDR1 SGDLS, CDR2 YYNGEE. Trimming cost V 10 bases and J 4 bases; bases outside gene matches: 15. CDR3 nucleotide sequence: TGTGCCTCCAGCGTAGGGGCGGGGGGGCCTTACGAGCAGTACTTC. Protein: CASSVGAGGPYEQYF.

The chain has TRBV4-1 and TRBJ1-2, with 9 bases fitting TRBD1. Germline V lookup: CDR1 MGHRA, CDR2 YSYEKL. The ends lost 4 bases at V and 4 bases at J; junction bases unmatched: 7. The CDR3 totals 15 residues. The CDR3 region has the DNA TGCGCCAGCAGCCTTTGGGACAGGGCCTCCTATGGCTACACCTTC. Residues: CASSLWDRASYGYTF.

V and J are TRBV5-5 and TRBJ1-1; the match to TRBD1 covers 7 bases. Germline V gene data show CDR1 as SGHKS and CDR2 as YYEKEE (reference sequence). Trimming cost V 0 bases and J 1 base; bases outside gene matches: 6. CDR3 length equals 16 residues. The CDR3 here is CASSLERGPWNTEAFF. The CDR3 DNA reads TGTGCCAGCAGCTTGGAAAGGGGGCCTTGGAACACTGAAGCTTTCTTT.

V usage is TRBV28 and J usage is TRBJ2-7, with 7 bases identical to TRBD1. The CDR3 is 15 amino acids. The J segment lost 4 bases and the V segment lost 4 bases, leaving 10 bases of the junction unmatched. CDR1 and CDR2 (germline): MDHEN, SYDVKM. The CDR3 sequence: CASSSPGQAPYEQYF. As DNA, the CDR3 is TGTGCCAGCAGTTCTCCCGGACAGGCTCCGTACGAGCAGTACTTC.

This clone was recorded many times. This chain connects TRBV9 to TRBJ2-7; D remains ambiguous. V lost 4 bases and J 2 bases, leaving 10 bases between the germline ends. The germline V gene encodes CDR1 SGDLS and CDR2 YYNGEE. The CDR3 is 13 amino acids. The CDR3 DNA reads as TGTGCCAGCAGCTCCTGGCCACCCTACGAGCAGTACTTC. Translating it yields CASSSWPPYEQYF.

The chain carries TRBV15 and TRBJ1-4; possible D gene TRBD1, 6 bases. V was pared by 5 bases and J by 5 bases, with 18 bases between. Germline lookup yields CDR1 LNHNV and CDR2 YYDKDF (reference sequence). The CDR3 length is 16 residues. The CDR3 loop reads CATSGMVEQGNEKLFF. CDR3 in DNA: TGTGCCACCAGCGGAATGGTTGAGCAGGGGAATGAAAAACTGTTTTTT.

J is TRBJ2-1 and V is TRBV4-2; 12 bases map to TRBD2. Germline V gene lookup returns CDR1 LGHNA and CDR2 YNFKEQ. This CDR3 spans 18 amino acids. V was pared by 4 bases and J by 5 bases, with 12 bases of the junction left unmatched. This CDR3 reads CASSPYTPSGGANNEQFF. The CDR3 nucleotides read TGTGCCAGCAGCCCCTACACGCCTAGCGGGGGGGCGAACAATGAGCAGTTCTTC.

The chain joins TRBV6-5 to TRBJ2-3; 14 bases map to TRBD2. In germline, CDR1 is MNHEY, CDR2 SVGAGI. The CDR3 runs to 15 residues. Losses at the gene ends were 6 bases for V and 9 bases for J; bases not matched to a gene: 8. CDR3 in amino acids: CASRARTSGGQTQYF. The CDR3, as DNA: TGTGCCAGCAGAGCTAGGACTAGCGGGGGGCAGACGCAGTATTTT.

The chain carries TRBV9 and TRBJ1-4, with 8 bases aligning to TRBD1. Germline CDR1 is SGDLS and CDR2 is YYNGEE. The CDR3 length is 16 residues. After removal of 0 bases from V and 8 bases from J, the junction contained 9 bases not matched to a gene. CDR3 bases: TGTGCCAGCAGCGTAGGAGGGGACAGGTACCGGGAAAAACTGTTTTTT. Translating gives CASSVGGDRYREKLFF. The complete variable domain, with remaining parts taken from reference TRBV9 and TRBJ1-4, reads DSGVTQTPKHLITATGQRVTLRCSPRSGDLSVYWYQQSLDQGLQFLIQYYNGEERAKGNILERFSAQQFPDLHSELNLSSLELGDSALYFCASSVGGDRYREKLFFGSGTQLSVL.

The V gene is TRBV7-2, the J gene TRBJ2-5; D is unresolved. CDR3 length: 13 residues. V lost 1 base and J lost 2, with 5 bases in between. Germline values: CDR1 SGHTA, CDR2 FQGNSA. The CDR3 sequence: CASSLGLQETQYF. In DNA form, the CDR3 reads TGTGCCAGCAGCTTAGGCCTACAAGAGACCCAGTACTTC.

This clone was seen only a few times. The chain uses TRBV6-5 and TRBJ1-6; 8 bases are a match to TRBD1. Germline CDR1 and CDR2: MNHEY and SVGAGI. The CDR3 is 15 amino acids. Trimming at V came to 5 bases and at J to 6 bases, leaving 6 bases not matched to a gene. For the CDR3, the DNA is TGTGCCAGCAGTAAATTACAGGGGGTTAATTCACCCCTCCACTTT. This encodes CASSKLQGVNSPLHF.

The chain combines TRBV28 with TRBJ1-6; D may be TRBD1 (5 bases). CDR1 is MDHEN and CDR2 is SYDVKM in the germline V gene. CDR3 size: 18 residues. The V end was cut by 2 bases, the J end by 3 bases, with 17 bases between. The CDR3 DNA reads TGTGCCAGCAGTTTAATGCCCGGCAGGGCAGGCTATAATTCACCCCTCCACTTT. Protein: CASSLMPGRAGYNSPLHF.

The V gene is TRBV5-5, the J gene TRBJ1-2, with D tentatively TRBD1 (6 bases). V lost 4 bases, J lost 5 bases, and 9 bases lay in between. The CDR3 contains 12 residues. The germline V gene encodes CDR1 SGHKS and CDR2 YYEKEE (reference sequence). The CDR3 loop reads CASSGTGYGYTF. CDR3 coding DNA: TGTGCCAGCAGCGGTACAGGGTATGGCTACACCTTC.

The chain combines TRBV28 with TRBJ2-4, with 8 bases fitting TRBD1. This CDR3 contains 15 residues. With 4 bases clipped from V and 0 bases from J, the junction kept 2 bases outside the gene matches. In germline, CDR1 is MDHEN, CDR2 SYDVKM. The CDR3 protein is CASSSGGRAKNIQYF. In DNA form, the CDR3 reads TGTGCCAGCAGTTCAGGGGGCCGAGCCAAAAACATTCAGTACTTC.

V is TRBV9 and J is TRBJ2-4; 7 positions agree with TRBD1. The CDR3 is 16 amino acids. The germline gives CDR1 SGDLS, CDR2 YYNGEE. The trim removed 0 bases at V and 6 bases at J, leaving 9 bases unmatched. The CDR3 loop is CASSVGELGGGNIQYF. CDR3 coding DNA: TGTGCCAGCAGCGTAGGGGAATTAGGGGGCGGAAACATTCAGTACTTC.

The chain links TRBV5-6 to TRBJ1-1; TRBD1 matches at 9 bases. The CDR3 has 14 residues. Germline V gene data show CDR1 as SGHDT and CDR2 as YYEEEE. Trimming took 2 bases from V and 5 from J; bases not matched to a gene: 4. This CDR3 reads CASSFWDRATEAFF. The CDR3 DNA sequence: TGTGCCAGCAGCTTTTGGGACAGGGCGACTGAAGCTTTCTTT.

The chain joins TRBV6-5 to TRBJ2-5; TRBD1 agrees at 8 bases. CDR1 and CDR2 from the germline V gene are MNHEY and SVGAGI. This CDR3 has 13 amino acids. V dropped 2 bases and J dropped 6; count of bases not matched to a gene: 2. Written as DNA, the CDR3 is TGTGCCAGCAGTTACACAGGGGGGAAGACCCAGTACTTC. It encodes CASSYTGGKTQYF.

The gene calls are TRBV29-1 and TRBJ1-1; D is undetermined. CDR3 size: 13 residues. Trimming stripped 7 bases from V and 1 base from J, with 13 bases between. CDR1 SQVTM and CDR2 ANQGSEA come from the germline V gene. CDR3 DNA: TGCAGCGCCGCTCGGTTTGAGAACACTGAAGCTTTCTTT. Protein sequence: CSAARFENTEAFF.

The CDR3 DNA follows: TGTGCCAGCAGCTCTAACCCGGGACAGGGCAGGGATACGCAGTATTTT. As protein: CASSSNPGQGRDTQYF. V and J are TRBV7-9 and TRBJ2-3; 9 nucleotides line up with TRBD1. The V gene end was trimmed by 4 bases and the J gene end by 6 bases; junction bases not matched to a gene: 11. This CDR3 comprises 16 residues. Germline V gives CDR1 SEHNR, CDR2 FQNEAQ (reference sequence).

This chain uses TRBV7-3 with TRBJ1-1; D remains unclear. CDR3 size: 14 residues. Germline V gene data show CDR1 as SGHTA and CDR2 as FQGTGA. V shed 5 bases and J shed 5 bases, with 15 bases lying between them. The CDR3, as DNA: TGTGCCAGCAGCCCGACAAGTATCTCAACTGAAGCTTTCTTT. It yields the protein CASSPTSISTEAFF.

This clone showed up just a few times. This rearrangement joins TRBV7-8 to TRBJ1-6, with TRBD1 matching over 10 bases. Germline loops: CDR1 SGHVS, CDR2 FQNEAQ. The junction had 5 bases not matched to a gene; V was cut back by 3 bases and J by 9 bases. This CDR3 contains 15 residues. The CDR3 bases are TGTGCCAGCAGCTTTTGGGGACAGGGGTCTTCACCCCTCCACTTT. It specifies CASSFWGQGSSPLHF.

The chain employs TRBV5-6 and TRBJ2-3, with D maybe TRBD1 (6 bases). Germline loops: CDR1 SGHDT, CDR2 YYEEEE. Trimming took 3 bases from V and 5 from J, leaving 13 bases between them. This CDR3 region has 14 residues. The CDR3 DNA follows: TGTGCCAGCAGCTCCCTTCTGGGACAAGATACGCAGTATTTT. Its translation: CASSSLLGQDTQYF.

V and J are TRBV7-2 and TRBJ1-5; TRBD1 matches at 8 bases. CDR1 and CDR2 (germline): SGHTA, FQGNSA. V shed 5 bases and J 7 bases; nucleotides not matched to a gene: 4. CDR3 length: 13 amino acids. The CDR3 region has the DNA TGTGCCAGCAGCGTACAGGGGGGCCAGCCCCAGCATTTT. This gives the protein CASSVQGGQPQHF.